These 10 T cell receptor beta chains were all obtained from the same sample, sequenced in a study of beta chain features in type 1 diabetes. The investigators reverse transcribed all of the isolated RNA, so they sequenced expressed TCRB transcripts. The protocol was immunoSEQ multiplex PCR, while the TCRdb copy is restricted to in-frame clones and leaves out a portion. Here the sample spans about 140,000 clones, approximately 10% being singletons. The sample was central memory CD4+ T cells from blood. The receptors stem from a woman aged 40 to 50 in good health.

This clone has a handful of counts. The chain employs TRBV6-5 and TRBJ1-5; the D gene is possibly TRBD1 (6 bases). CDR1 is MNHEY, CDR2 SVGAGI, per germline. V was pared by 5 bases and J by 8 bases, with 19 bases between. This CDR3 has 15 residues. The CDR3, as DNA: TGTGCCAGCAGTACGCCTTTGGGGGGGCTTAAGCCCCAGCATTTT. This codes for CASSTPLGGLKPQHF.

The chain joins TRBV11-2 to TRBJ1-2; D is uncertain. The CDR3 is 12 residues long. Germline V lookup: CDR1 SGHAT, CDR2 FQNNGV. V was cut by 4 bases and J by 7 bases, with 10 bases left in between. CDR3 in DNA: TGTGCCAGCAGCTCCCCTAAACGTGGCTACACCTTC. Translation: CASSSPKRGYTF. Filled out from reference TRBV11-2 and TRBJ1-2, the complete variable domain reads EAGVAQSPRYKIIEKRQSVAFWCNPISGHATLYWYQQILGQGPKLLIQFQNNGVVDDSQLPKDRFSAERLKGVDSTLKIQPAKLEDSAVYLCASSSPKRGYTFGSGTRLTVV.

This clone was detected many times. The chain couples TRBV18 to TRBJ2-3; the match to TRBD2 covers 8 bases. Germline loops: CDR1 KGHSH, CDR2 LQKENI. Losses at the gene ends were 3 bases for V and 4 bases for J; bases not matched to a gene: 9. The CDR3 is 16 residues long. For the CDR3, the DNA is TGTGCCAGCTCACCGACCCAGCGGGGGACATCAGATACGCAGTATTTT. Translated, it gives CASSPTQRGTSDTQYF.

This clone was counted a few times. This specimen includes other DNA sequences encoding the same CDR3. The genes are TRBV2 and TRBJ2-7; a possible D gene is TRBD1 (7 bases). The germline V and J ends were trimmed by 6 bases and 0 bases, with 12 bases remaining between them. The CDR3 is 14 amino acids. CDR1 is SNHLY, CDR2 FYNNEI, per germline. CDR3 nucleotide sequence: TGTGCCAGCAGCGGCCAGGGGGGCTCCTACGAGCAGTACTTC. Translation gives CASSGQGGSYEQYF.

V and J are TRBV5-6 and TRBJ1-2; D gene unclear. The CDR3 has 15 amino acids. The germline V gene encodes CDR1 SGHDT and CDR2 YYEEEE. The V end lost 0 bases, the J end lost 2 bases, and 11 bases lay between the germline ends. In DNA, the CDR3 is TGTGCCAGCAGCTTGGGACAACCCGCGAACTATGGCTACACCTTC. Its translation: CASSLGQPANYGYTF. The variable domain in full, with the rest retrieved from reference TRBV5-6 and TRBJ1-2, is DAGVTQSPTHLIKTRGQQVTLRCSPKSGHDTVSWYQQALGQGPQFIFQYYEEEERQRGNFPDRFSGHQFPNYSSELNVNALLLGDSALYLCASSLGQPANYGYTFGSGTRLTVV.

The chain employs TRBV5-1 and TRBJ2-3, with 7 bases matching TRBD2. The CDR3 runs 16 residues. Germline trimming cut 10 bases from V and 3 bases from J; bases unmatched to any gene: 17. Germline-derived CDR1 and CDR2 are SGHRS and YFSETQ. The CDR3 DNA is TGCGCCTCCGTTCGTGGTTGGGGGGGACGGACAGATACGCAGTATTTT. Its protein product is CASVRGWGGRTDTQYF.

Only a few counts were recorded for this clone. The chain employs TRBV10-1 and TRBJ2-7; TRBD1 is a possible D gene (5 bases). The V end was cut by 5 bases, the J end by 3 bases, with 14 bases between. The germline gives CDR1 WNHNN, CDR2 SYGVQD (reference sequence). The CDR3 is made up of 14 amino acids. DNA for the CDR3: TGCGCCAGCAGTATACCGGACACGGGCTACGAGCAGTACTTC. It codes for CASSIPDTGYEQYF.

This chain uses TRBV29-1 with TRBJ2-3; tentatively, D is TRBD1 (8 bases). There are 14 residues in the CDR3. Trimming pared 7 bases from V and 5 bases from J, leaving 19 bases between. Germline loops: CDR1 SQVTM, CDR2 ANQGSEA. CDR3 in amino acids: CSGGGTGGEDTQYF. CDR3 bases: TGCAGCGGGGGCGGAACAGGGGGGGAAGATACGCAGTATTTT.

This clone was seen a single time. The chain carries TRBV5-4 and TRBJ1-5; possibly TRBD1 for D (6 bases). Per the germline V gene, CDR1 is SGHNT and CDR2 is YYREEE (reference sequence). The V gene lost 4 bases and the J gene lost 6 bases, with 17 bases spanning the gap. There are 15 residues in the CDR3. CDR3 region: CASSETGYRGQPQHF. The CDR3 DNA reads TGTGCCAGCAGCGAGACAGGTTACCGGGGTCAGCCCCAGCATTTT.

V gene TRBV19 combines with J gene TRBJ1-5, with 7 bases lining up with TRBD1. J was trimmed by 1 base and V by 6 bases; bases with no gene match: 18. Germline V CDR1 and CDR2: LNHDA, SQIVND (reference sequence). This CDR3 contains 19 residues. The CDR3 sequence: CASSPAPQGDRGSNQPQHF. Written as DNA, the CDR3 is TGTGCCAGTAGCCCTGCCCCCCAGGGGGATCGAGGGAGCAATCAGCCCCAGCATTTT.